The subject of this entry is one T cell receptor beta chain. This clone appeared a few times. Its binding antigen is unknown. Base qualities were left out, and no much larger clone turns up one base away. The immunoSEQ Assay, a bias-controlled multiplex PCR, was used to amplify TCRbeta CDR3 regions from genomic DNA. Turning to the authors' computational methods: Nucleated cell counts per sample were estimated from amplification of reference gene primers within the assay. To quantify the absolute abundance of each unique TCRbeta CDR3 rearrangement, sequence reads were collapsed and filtered. For each sample, productive Simpson clonality was calculated as the square root of Simpson's diversity index over productive rearrangements. TCRdb holds this immuneACCESS table with in-frame rearrangements only. Some clones are missing; in checked studies, unresolved V genes explain under half, and the rest has no known cause. The V and J calls and clone size are taken from that table; D and trimming were inferred from the DNA. This sample lists roughly 330,000 clones; roughly 90% were detected once. The leading ten clones occupy under 7.5% of the sample.

Relative to germline, V is 1 base shorter and J is 1 base shorter, with 11 bases between their ends. Including cysteine and phenylalanine, the CDR3 has 15 amino acids. The entry retains the CDR3 DNA only, 45 bases that are in frame from base 1. The CDR1 and CDR2 encoded by the germline V gene are SGHTA and FQGTGA. Samples from volunteer blood donors who had recovered from COVID-19 were contributed by a second Seattle source. Whole blood was collected in K2EDTA tubes by collaborating institutions according to the institutions' own protocols. Collaborator samples were shipped for TCRbeta analysis as frozen whole blood, isolated PBMCs, or DNA extracted from either sample type. The source of the sample is a study of blood T cell repertoires in COVID-19 (dated by TCRdb to between 2020 and 2021). About the study as a whole: Collaborator samples came from the United States, Italy and Spain and covered acute and convalescent phases of COVID-19. Samples were obtained from the ongoing ImmuneRACE study (first 160 participants) and from approximately 1,200 subjects provided by 6 global collaborators. The repertoires were released in a freely available public database intended as a resource for research on the immune response to SARS-CoV-2. The prospective study material was composed of cDNA or gDNA derived from T cells, B-cell-depleted T cells, or PBMCs. Subjects who had been exposed to COVID-19, were actively infected with it, or had recovered from it provided the deeply sampled blood TCRbeta repertoires that made up the dataset. Nearly every sample came with metadata listing a de-identified subject ID, COVID-19 status, age in years and sex. HLA class I and class II types, where available, came from metadata supplied by the sample provider rather than from assay-based typing.

The paper's findings and limits, for the study overall: How much clinical and demographic metadata was included differed by source and by participant, and the metadata was provided uncurated.

The sample taken for sequencing was peripheral blood. This sequence originates from a man aged 18 to 35 who had recovered from COVID-19. The chain is assembled from TRBV7-3 and TRBJ2-7; TRBD2 is possibly the D segment (5 matching bases). The nucleotides are TGTGCCAGCAGCTTAAAGAGGGCTAGTTCCTACGAGCAGTACTTC. It translates to CASSLKRASSYEQYF.